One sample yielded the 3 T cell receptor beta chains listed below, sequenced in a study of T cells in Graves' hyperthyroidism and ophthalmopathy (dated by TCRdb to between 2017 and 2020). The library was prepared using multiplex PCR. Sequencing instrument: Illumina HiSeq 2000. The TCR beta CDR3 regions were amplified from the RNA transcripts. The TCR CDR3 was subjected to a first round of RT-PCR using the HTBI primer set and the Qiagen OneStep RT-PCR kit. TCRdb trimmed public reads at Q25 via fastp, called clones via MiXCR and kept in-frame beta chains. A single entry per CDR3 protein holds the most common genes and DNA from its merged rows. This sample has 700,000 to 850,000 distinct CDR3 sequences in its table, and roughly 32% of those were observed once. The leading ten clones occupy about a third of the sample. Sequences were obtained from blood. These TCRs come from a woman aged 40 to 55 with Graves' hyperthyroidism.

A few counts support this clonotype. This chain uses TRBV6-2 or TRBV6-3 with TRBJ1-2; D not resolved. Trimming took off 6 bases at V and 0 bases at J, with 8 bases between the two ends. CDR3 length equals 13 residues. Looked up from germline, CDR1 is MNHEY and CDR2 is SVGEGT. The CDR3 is CASSMGPNYGYTF. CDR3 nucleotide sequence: TGTGCCAGCAGCATGGGTCCTAACTATGGCTACACCTTC.

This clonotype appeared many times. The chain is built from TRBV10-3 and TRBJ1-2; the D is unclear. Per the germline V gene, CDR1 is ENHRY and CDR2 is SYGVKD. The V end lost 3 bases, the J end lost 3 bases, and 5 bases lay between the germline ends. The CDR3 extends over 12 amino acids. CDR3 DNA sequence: TGTGCCATCAGTGAAAGAGACTATGGCTACACCTTC. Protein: CAISERDYGYTF.

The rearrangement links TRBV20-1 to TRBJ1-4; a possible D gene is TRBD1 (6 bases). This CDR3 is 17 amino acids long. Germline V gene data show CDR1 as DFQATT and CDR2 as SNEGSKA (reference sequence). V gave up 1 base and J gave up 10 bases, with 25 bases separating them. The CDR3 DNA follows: TGCAGTGCTAGAGTTCATAGGGACACAGAACTAGCGGGAAAACTGTTTTTT. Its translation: CSARVHRDTELAGKLFF.